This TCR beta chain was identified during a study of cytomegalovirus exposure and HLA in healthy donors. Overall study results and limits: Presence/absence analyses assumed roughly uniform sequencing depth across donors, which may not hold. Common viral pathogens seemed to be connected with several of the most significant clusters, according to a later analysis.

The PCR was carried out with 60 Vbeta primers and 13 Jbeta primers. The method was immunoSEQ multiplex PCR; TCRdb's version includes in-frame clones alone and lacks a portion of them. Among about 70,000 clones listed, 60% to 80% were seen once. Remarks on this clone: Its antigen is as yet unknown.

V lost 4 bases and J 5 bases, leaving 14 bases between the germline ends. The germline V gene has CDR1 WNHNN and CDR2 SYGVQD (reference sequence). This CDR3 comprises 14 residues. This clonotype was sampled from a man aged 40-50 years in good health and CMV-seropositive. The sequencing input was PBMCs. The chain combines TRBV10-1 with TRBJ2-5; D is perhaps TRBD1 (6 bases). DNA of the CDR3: TGCGCCAGCAGTGCAGGGACAACGCCGGAGACCCAGTACTTC. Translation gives CASSAGTTPETQYF.